The 25 T cell receptor beta chains presented below share a single source sample, sequenced in a study of shared clonotypes between healthy human individuals. This table comes from immunoSEQ multiplex PCR, and its TCRdb copy is limited to in-frame clones, with some not included. The table lists some 2.1 million clones, around 93% of them singletons. Only CD45RO-negative cells positively selected for CCR7 counted as naive CD8 cells, so terminally differentiated effector memory CD45RA+ cells were excluded. Sequencing used naive CD8+ T cells from PBMCs. The receptors stem from a man between 18 and 35 years old in good health. Some clones in this sample may be carry-over from other donors' samples.

The chain joins TRBV5-1 to TRBJ2-1, with 9 bases lining up with TRBD2. With V trimmed by 0 bases and J by 9 bases, 13 bases remained unmatched. The length of the CDR3 is 17 residues. CDR1 and CDR2 from the germline V gene are SGHRS and YFSETQ. The CDR3 reads CASSLERVAGVEGEQFF. DNA of the CDR3: TGCGCCAGCAGCTTGGAACGGGTAGCGGGAGTCGAGGGTGAGCAGTTCTTC.

This clone came up once. The chain links TRBV10-3 to TRBJ2-2; no clear D. Trimming took 4 bases from V and 6 from J, leaving 9 bases between them. This CDR3 contains 13 residues. The germline gives CDR1 ENHRY, CDR2 SYGVKD. The CDR3 region is CAISVLVSGELFF. The CDR3 nucleotides read TGTGCCATCAGTGTCTTGGTATCCGGGGAGCTGTTTTTT.

The chain joins TRBV5-1 to TRBJ1-2; a weak D match, TRBD1 (5 bases). The CDR3 is 16 amino acids. V gave up 0 bases and J gave up 4 bases, with 16 bases separating them. Germline CDR1 reads SGHRS; CDR2 reads YFSETQ. DNA for the CDR3: TGCGCCAGCAGCTTGGCCTTTAGGGGCGCTGGCTATGGCTACACCTTC. This translates into CASSLAFRGAGYGYTF.

The gene calls are TRBV7-9 and TRBJ2-3; no clear D gene. Germline V gene sequence: CDR1 SEHNR, CDR2 FQNEAQ (reference sequence). The CDR3 extends over 14 amino acids. Trimming took 4 bases from V and 6 from J, leaving 14 bases between them. In nucleotides, the CDR3 is TGTGCCAGCAGCTCTTCGGCCACTCGGGATACGCAGTATTTT. Encoded protein: CASSSSATRDTQYF.

This clone was observed a handful of times. CDR3 in DNA: TGTGCCAGTAACACTGGACTGGGACAAGAGACCCAGTACTTC. Protein sequence: CASNTGLGQETQYF. This chain joins TRBV19 and TRBJ2-5; TRBD2 is a possible D gene (5 bases). Germline lookup yields CDR1 LNHDA and CDR2 SQIVND (reference sequence). The CDR3 runs 14 residues. The germline V and J ends were trimmed by 7 bases and 2 bases, with 14 bases remaining between them.

The chain carries TRBV5-6 and TRBJ2-1, with TRBD2 as a possible D gene (6 bases). V lost 0 bases to trimming and J lost 7 bases, with 11 bases between them. Germline loops: CDR1 SGHDT, CDR2 YYEEEE. There are 14 residues in the CDR3. CDR3 in amino acids: CASSLALEGNEQFF. DNA for the CDR3: TGTGCCAGCAGCTTGGCCTTGGAGGGGAATGAGCAGTTCTTC.

The chain employs TRBV5-1 and TRBJ2-5; 8 bases line up with TRBD1. With V trimmed by 5 bases and J by 1 base, 10 bases remained unmatched. The germline V gene encodes CDR1 SGHRS and CDR2 YFSETQ. The CDR3 has 16 residues. Written as DNA, the CDR3 is TGCGCCAGCAGAGCCCAGGGGGCGAACCTCCAAGAGACCCAGTACTTC. It translates to CASRAQGANLQETQYF.

The CDR3 reads CASSITAESNEQFF. CDR3 coding DNA: TGTGCCAGTAGTATCACAGCGGAGAGCAATGAGCAGTTCTTC. V gene TRBV19 combines with J gene TRBJ2-1; D possibly corresponds to TRBD2 (5 bases). The CDR3 is made up of 14 amino acids. CDR1 is LNHDA and CDR2 is SQIVND in the germline V gene (reference sequence). V shed 3 bases and J shed 6 bases, with 12 bases lying between them.

This clone was seen only once. V and J are TRBV19 and TRBJ1-2; tentatively, D is TRBD1 (5 bases). The CDR3 spans 12 residues. V was shortened by 3 bases and J by 8 bases, with 10 bases between the two germline ends. CDR1 LNHDA and CDR2 SQIVND come from the germline V gene (reference sequence). CDR3: CASSMAGWGYTF. Written as DNA, the CDR3 is TGTGCCAGTAGTATGGCAGGGTGGGGCTACACCTTC.

The J gene is TRBJ2-3, the V gene TRBV28, with TRBD2 matching over 9 bases. The CDR3 is 16 amino acids. The germline gives CDR1 MDHEN, CDR2 SYDVKM. The V gene end was trimmed by 2 bases and the J gene end by 6 bases; junction bases not matched to a gene: 9. The CDR3 DNA is TGTGCCAGCAGTTTACTCAAGGGCGGGAGGGGGGATACGCAGTATTTT. Translation: CASSLLKGGRGDTQYF.

The rearrangement joins TRBV10-3 to TRBJ1-4; a weak D match, TRBD1 (5 bases). The germline V gene encodes CDR1 ENHRY and CDR2 SYGVKD. Trimming left V 2 bases short and J 3 bases short, with 10 bases between. The CDR3 has 15 amino acids. Here the CDR3 reads CAISEDSVANEKLFF. CDR3 coding DNA: TGTGCCATCAGTGAGGACAGTGTGGCTAATGAAAAACTGTTTTTT.

The rearrangement uses TRBV27 and TRBJ2-7; D remains unclear. The CDR3 runs 15 residues. CDR1 and CDR2 from the germline V gene are MNHEY and SMNVEV (reference sequence). Trimming cost V 1 base and J 0 bases, with 10 bases left between them. Here the CDR3 reads CASSLFPFGSYEQYF. The CDR3 region has the DNA TGTGCCAGCAGTTTATTTCCGTTTGGCTCCTACGAGCAGTACTTC.

The chain has TRBV9 and TRBJ1-1, with 8 bases aligning to TRBD1. CDR3 size: 15 residues. V lost 4 bases to trimming and J lost 1 base; unmatched junction nucleotides: 6. CDR1 SGDLS and CDR2 YYNGEE come from the germline V gene. The chain's CDR3 is CASSTEDRENTEAFF. As DNA, the CDR3 is TGTGCCAGCAGCACGGAGGACAGGGAGAACACTGAAGCTTTCTTT.

This chain connects TRBV4-3 to TRBJ2-3; the match to TRBD2 covers 7 bases. The CDR3 extends over 16 amino acids. Losses at the gene ends were 0 bases for V and 2 bases for J; bases not matched to a gene: 5. Germline lookup yields CDR1 LGHNA and CDR2 YSLEER. DNA for the CDR3: TGCGCCAGCAGCCAAGATGGGGGAGGGTTCACAGATACGCAGTATTTT. It specifies CASSQDGGGFTDTQYF.

This sequence joins TRBV28 and TRBJ2-5; 9 nucleotides line up with TRBD1. CDR1 is MDHEN and CDR2 is SYDVKM in the germline V gene. This CDR3 is 18 amino acids long. Losses at the gene ends were 5 bases for V and 3 bases for J; bases not matched to a gene: 16. CDR3 amino acids: CASSGGTRDRERKETQYF. CDR3 in DNA: TGTGCCAGCAGTGGGGGGACCCGGGACAGGGAACGAAAAGAGACCCAGTACTTC.

A few counts support this clone. The rearrangement joins TRBV7-9 to TRBJ1-1; no clear D. Per germline, CDR1 SEHNR and CDR2 FQNEAQ (reference sequence). Trimming stripped 6 bases from V and 1 base from J, with 9 bases between. The CDR3 contains 13 residues. The CDR3 spells CASRRTGNTEAFF. The CDR3 coding sequence is TGTGCCAGCAGGAGGACGGGGAACACTGAAGCTTTCTTT.

Concerning this clone itself: The sample has other DNA sequences that encode this CDR3 too. The rearrangement links TRBV11-2 to TRBJ2-7; 8 bases are a match to TRBD1. This CDR3 spans 13 amino acids. Germline values: CDR1 SGHAT, CDR2 FQNNGV. The trim removed 3 bases at V and 4 bases at J, leaving 2 bases unmatched. This chain's CDR3 is CASSFGQGYEQYF. The DNA for the CDR3 is TGTGCCAGCAGCTTCGGACAGGGATACGAGCAGTACTTC.

The chain links TRBV12-1 to TRBJ2-3; the table's D gene call, TRBD2, was not cross checked with the DNA. TRBV12-1 is termed a pseudogene. CDR3 length equals 14 residues. The CDR3 bases are TGTGCCAGCAGCTTGAAGCGGAGCACAGATACGCAGTATTTT. It translates to CASSLKRSTDTQYF.

This sequence joins TRBV6-1 and TRBJ1-3, with 7 bases lining up with TRBD1. This CDR3 comprises 17 residues. From germline, CDR1 is MNHNS and CDR2 SASEGT. V was pared by 0 bases and J by 2 bases, with 7 bases of the junction left unmatched. Here the CDR3 DNA reads TGTGCCAGCAGTGAAGCGTTCGGGGGACAGCCTGGAAACACCATATATTTT. Protein: CASSEAFGGQPGNTIYF.

The V call is TRBV27, the J call TRBJ2-1; 7 bases align to TRBD2. In germline, CDR1 is MNHEY, CDR2 SMNVEV (reference sequence). The junction had 6 bases not matched to a gene; V was cut back by 2 bases and J by 8 bases. This CDR3 contains 14 residues. The CDR3 is CASSLIAGEDEQFF. The CDR3 DNA follows: TGTGCCAGCAGTTTAATTGCGGGAGAGGATGAGCAGTTCTTC.

The chain carries TRBV11-2 and TRBJ1-4; D is possibly TRBD1 (6 bases). The CDR3 runs to 15 residues. Germline CDR1 SGHAT, CDR2 FQNNGV. V was shortened by 1 base and J by 4 bases, with 10 bases between the two germline ends. CDR3 amino acids: CASSLGQALNEKLFF. DNA for the CDR3: TGTGCCAGCAGCTTAGGACAGGCCCTTAATGAAAAACTGTTTTTT.

The V and J genes are TRBV10-3 and TRBJ2-1, with 8 bases fitting TRBD2. Per germline, CDR1 ENHRY and CDR2 SYGVKD. J lost 6 bases, V lost 8 bases, and 12 bases had no gene match. There are 15 residues in the CDR3. This CDR3 reads CAIGLIAGKANEQFF. The CDR3 DNA reads as TGTGCCATCGGCTTAATAGCGGGAAAGGCCAATGAGCAGTTCTTC.

V gene TRBV28 combines with J gene TRBJ2-1, with D hard to call. This CDR3 spans 12 amino acids. Germline V lookup: CDR1 MDHEN, CDR2 SYDVKM. The V end lost 3 bases, the J end lost 6 bases, and 6 bases lay between the germline ends. The CDR3 sequence is CASSLAPNEQFF. For the CDR3, the DNA is TGTGCCAGCAGTTTGGCGCCCAATGAGCAGTTCTTC.

This clone was recorded only once. The chain joins TRBV4-1 to TRBJ2-1; 12 bases agree with TRBD2. This CDR3 comprises 18 residues. Germline lookup yields CDR1 MGHRA and CDR2 YSYEKL. V gave up 1 base and J gave up 3 bases; unmatched junction bases: 7. CDR3 in amino acids: CASSQGLAGAERYNEQFF. As DNA, the CDR3 is TGCGCCAGCAGCCAAGGACTAGCGGGAGCAGAGCGCTACAATGAGCAGTTCTTC.

The genes are TRBV7-8 and TRBJ1-5, with D possibly matching TRBD1 (6 bases). CDR1 and CDR2 (germline): SGHVS, FQNEAQ. V lost 1 base, J lost 3 bases, and 10 bases lay in between. The CDR3 length is 15 residues. CDR3 region: CASSLEDSVNQPQHF. The CDR3 nucleotides read TGTGCCAGCAGCTTAGAGGACAGCGTCAATCAGCCCCAGCATTTT.